This T cell receptor (beta chain) was identified during a study of blood T cell repertoires in COVID-19. This clone turned up a few times. Per the germline V gene, CDR1 is SNHLY and CDR2 is FYNNEI. V was pared by 4 bases and J by 0 bases, with 3 bases of the junction left unmatched. This CDR3 has 15 amino acids. TCRdb keeps only in-frame clones here, not all; method: immunoSEQ multiplex PCR. Found here are 200,000 to 250,000 clones, over 65% of them singletons; the top ten hold about 3.3%. This TCR came from a woman aged 55-75 years who had recovered from COVID-19. The J gene is TRBJ1-5, the V gene TRBV2; TRBD1 aligns across 7 bases. The material sequenced was PBMCs or T cells enriched from blood (not recorded which). The CDR3 DNA sequence: TGTGCCAGCAGTGGCAGGGGGTATAGCAATCAGCCCCAGCATTTT. It is translated as CASSGRGYSNQPQHF.